This T cell receptor beta chain was observed in a study of response to subunit inactivated influenza vaccine. Study-wide results and limits: Authors suggested few new T cells are recruited by each seasonal influenza vaccination.

This CDR3 is built from 17 residues. The V and J ends lost 1 base and 4 bases, in that order; junction bases with no gene match: 6. Germline V CDR1 and CDR2: SGHTA, FQGNSA. This clonotype appeared a few times. Its antigen is not known. TCRdb fed the RT-PCR reads into MiXCR, producing one record per CDR3 protein. The data show about 610,000 distinct CDR3 sequences, 14% seen once. Specimen: PBMCs from blood, collected roughly 12 days after vaccination. This receptor was taken from a man over 45 who received an inactivated influenza vaccine. This chain joins TRBV7-2 and TRBJ2-3; 12 nucleotides line up with TRBD2. DNA of the CDR3: TGTGCCAGCAGCTTAGGGGCTAGCGGGGGGGCCGCAGATACGCAGTATTTT. This codes for CASSLGASGGAADTQYF.